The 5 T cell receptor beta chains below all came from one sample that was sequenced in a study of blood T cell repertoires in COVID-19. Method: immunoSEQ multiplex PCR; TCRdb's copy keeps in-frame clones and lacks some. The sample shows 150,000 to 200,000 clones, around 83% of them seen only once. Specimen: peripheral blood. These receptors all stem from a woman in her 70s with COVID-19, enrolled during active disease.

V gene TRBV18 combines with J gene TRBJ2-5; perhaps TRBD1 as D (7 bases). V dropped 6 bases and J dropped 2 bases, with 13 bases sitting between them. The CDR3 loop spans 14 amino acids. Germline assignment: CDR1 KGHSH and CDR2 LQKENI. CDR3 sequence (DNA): TGTGCCAGCTCGCCAGGGGGGAGGCAAGAGACCCAGTACTTC. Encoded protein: CASSPGGRQETQYF. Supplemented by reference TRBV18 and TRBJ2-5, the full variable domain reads NAGVMQNPRHLVRRRGQEARLRCSPMKGHSHVYWYRQLPEEGLKFMVYLQKENIIDESGMPKERFSAEFPKEGPSILRIQQVVRGDSAAYFCASSPGGRQETQYFGPGTRLLVL.

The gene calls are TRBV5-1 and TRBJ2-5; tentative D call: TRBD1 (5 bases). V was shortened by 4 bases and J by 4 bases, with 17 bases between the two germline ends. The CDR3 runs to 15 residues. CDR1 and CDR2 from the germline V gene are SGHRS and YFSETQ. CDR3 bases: TGCGCCAGCAGCCGTGCCACGACCAGGGCAGAGACCCAGTACTTC. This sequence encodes CASSRATTRAETQYF.

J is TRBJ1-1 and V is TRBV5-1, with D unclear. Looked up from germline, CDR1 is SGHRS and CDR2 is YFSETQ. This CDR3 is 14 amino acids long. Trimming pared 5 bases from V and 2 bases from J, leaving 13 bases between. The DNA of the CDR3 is TGCGCCAGCAGTCCCCGACGGGTAAACACTGAAGCTTTCTTT. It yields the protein CASSPRRVNTEAFF.

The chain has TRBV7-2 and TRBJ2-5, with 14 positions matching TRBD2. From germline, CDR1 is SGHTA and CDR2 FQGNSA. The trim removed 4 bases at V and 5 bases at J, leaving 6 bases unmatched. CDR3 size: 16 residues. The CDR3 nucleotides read TGTGCCAGCAGCTCAGCTCGGACTAGCGGGAGGGAGACCCAGTACTTC. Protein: CASSSARTSGRETQYF. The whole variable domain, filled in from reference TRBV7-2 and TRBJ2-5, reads GAGVSQSPSNKVTEKGKDVELRCDPISGHTALYWYRQSLGQGLEFLIYFQGNSAPDKSGLPSDRFSAERTGGSVSTLTIQRTQQEDSAVYLCASSSARTSGRETQYFGPGTRLLVL.

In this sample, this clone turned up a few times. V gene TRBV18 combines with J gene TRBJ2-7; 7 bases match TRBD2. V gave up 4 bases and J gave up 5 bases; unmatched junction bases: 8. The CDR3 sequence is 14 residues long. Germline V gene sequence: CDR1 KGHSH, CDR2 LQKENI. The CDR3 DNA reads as TGTGCCAGCTCACGGGGGGAGGGGCGCAACGAGCAGTACTTC. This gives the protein CASSRGEGRNEQYF.